These 29 T cell receptor beta chains were sequenced from one sample in a study of regulatory T cells in long-lasting Graves disease. CDR3 regions were amplified by Arm-PCR using iRepertoire HTBI primers to build TCR beta libraries. MiXCR, applied by TCRdb to the multiplex PCR reads, yields one record per CDR3 protein. This sample has 400,000 to 550,000 distinct CDR3 sequences; roughly 15% occur once, and the top ten carry approximately 22%. Time point specified: newly diagnosed GD, antithyroid drugs for less than 3 months. Preparation of the TCR library used RNA extracted from PBMCs. In addition, the sample was reused for a study of T cells in Graves' hyperthyroidism and ophthalmopathy.

Here the sequenced sample was peripheral blood mononuclear cells (PBMCs), taken at new diagnosis, from a patient treated with antithyroid drugs. The source of these receptors is a woman in her late teens or twenties with Graves disease.

This clonotype has at least ten counts. J is TRBJ1-1 and V is TRBV12-3 or TRBV12-4; D is unclear. The CDR3 runs to 14 residues. Deletions cut 4 bases from V and 2 bases from J, with 11 bases between. In DNA form, the CDR3 reads TGTGCCAGCAGTTCTCGTCGGGTAAACACTGAAGCTTTCTTT. Residues: CASSSRRVNTEAFF.

The chain uses TRBV6-2 or TRBV6-3 and TRBJ2-3, with TRBD2 matching over 14 bases. The CDR3 totals 19 residues. The germline V gene encodes CDR1 MNHEY and CDR2 SVGEGT. V shed 4 bases, J shed 1 base, and the junction held 10 bases outside the gene matches. The CDR3 here is CASSLTNPGLAGGTDTQYF. Here the CDR3 DNA reads TGTGCCAGCAGTTTGACTAACCCGGGACTAGCGGGAGGCACAGATACGCAGTATTTT.

This clonotype was observed at least ten times. This chain joins TRBV6-2 or TRBV6-3 and TRBJ2-6, with a weak D call TRBD2 (5 bases). Trimming shortened V by 5 bases and J by 4 bases, and 12 bases separated the two germline ends. The CDR3 has 15 residues. Germline V gene data show CDR1 as MNHEY and CDR2 as SVGEGT. CDR3 sequence: CASSAERAGANVLTF. In DNA, the CDR3 is TGTGCCAGCAGTGCCGAGAGGGCCGGGGCCAACGTCCTGACTTTC.

This clonotype was seen ten or more times. This chain links TRBV5-1 with TRBJ2-2; tentatively, D is TRBD1 (5 bases). Trimming cost V 2 bases and J 2 bases, with 13 bases left between them. This CDR3 is built from 16 residues. Germline V gene sequence: CDR1 SGHRS, CDR2 YFSETQ. DNA of the CDR3: TGCGCCAGCAGCTTAACGGACCAGGGCAACACCGGGGAGCTGTTTTTT. It yields the protein CASSLTDQGNTGELFF.

A few counts support this clonotype. The rearrangement joins TRBV28 to TRBJ1-2; the D is unclear. The CDR3 totals 14 residues. V dropped 7 bases and J dropped 0 bases, with 12 bases sitting between them. Germline CDR1 is MDHEN and CDR2 is SYDVKM. In nucleotides, the CDR3 is TGTGCCAGCACCTGGAGCAGAGCTAACTATGGCTACACCTTC. As protein: CASTWSRANYGYTF.

The chain uses TRBV20-1 and TRBJ2-2, with TRBD2 identical over 7 bases. Germline assignment: CDR1 DFQATT and CDR2 SNEGSKA (reference sequence). The V segment lost 6 bases and the J segment 4 bases; nucleotides outside the gene matches: 11. The CDR3 extends over 15 amino acids. The CDR3 sequence is CSARVAGARTGELFF. The CDR3 DNA sequence: TGCAGTGCGCGGGTGGCGGGAGCTCGCACCGGGGAGCTGTTTTTT.

This clonotype was detected many times. The gene calls are TRBV2 and TRBJ1-5; the D gene is possibly TRBD1 (5 bases). The CDR3 spans 14 residues. Germline V CDR1 and CDR2: SNHLY, FYNNEI. V lost 8 bases and J 7 bases, leaving 18 bases between the germline ends. The CDR3 here is CASDLQVATQPQHF. The CDR3 DNA is TGTGCCAGCGATTTACAGGTAGCAACCCAGCCCCAGCATTTT. Full variable domain (missing parts from reference TRBV2 and TRBJ1-5): EPEVTQTPSHQVTQMGQEVILRCVPISNHLYFYWYRQILGQKVEFLVSFYNNEISEKSEIFDDQFSVERPDGSNFTLKIRSTKLEDSAMYFCASDLQVATQPQHFGDGTRLSIL.

V is TRBV28 and J is TRBJ1-4; TRBD1 matches at 7 bases. CDR1 and CDR2 (germline): MDHEN, SYDVKM. The CDR3 consists of 16 residues. V lost 5 bases and J lost 7; bases outside the gene matches: 13. The CDR3 loop reads CASSLVTGARGEKLFF. In DNA, the CDR3 is TGTGCCAGCAGTCTGGTCACAGGGGCGAGAGGTGAAAAACTGTTTTTT.

The rearrangement uses TRBV2 and TRBJ1-2; D may be TRBD1 (5 bases). The CDR3 is 13 residues long. Deletions cut 3 bases from V and 5 bases from J, with 10 bases between. CDR1 is SNHLY, CDR2 FYNNEI, per germline. CDR3 bases: TGTGCCAGCAGTGATGACCAGGGTTATGGCTACACCTTC. Protein product: CASSDDQGYGYTF.

This clonotype was picked up a small number of times. This rearrangement joins TRBV5-1 to TRBJ1-4; D possibly corresponds to TRBD1 (5 bases). Trimming removed 0 bases at V and 6 bases at J, with 9 bases between. Germline loops: CDR1 SGHRS, CDR2 YFSETQ. This CDR3 spans 14 amino acids. This CDR3 reads CASSLGDVDEKLFF. The CDR3, as DNA: TGCGCCAGCAGCTTGGGGGACGTTGATGAAAAACTGTTTTTT.

This clonotype was counted ten times or more. The chain has TRBV28 and TRBJ2-1; D unresolved. The germline V gene encodes CDR1 MDHEN and CDR2 SYDVKM. The V and J ends lost 5 bases and 8 bases respectively, with 7 bases between them. CDR3 length: 11 amino acids. DNA for the CDR3: TGTGCCAGCAGTGTTTCTGATGAGCAGTTCTTC. Its translation: CASSVSDEQFF.

V and J are TRBV29-1 and TRBJ2-5; the match to TRBD2 covers 8 bases. V lost 7 bases, J lost 5 bases, and 6 bases stayed unmatched. From germline, CDR1 is SQVTM and CDR2 ANQGSEA. This CDR3 spans 12 amino acids. The CDR3 here is CSARLAKETQYF. DNA of the CDR3: TGCAGCGCCAGACTAGCGAAGGAGACCCAGTACTTC.

This clonotype was counted a few times. The chain recombines TRBV14 with TRBJ2-7; D gene ambiguous. This CDR3 region has 16 residues. Germline V gene sequence: CDR1 SGHDN, CDR2 FVKESK. The V gene lost 1 base and the J gene lost 0 bases, with 13 bases spanning the gap. CDR3 amino acids: CASSQASVRSSYEQYF. The CDR3, as DNA: TGTGCCAGCAGCCAAGCCTCTGTTAGGAGCTCCTACGAGCAGTACTTC.

This chain joins TRBV24-1 and TRBJ1-2; maybe TRBD1 (6 bases). The CDR3 loop spans 14 amino acids. V lost 3 bases to trimming and J lost 5 bases, with 12 bases between them. Germline values: CDR1 KGHDR, CDR2 SFDVKD. The CDR3 coding sequence is TGTGCCACCAGTGATCTGGACAGAGAGTATGGCTACACCTTC. Translation: CATSDLDREYGYTF.

This clonotype was recorded many times. This sequence joins TRBV2 and TRBJ2-7; 7 nucleotides agree with TRBD1. Germline V gene lookup returns CDR1 SNHLY and CDR2 FYNNEI. This CDR3 has 13 amino acids. V shed 9 bases and J 2 bases; nucleotides not matched to a gene: 7. The CDR3 DNA follows: TGTGCCAGGGCCGGGACAGAGACCTACGAGCAGTACTTC. Its translation is CARAGTETYEQYF.

The chain links TRBV20-1 to TRBJ2-2; 7 bases line up with TRBD2. Losses at the gene ends were 3 bases for V and 6 bases for J; bases not matched to a gene: 13. Germline CDR1 and CDR2: DFQATT and SNEGSKA (reference sequence). This CDR3 comprises 16 residues. As DNA, the CDR3 is TGCAGTGCTAGCCTCGGCCCAGGGAGCGGGGCCGGGGAGCTGTTTTTT. Protein product: CSASLGPGSGAGELFF.

In its sample, this clonotype was seen a few times. J is TRBJ1-1 and V is TRBV7-2, with unresolved D. Trimming took 5 bases from V and 0 from J, leaving 10 bases between them. Germline CDR1 reads SGHTA; CDR2 reads FQGNSA. The CDR3 is 14 residues long. CDR3 in amino acids: CASSVGSMNTEAFF. The CDR3 DNA reads TGTGCCAGCAGCGTCGGGTCCATGAACACTGAAGCTTTCTTT. Filled out from reference TRBV7-2 and TRBJ1-1, the complete variable domain reads GAGVSQSPSNKVTEKGKDVELRCDPISGHTALYWYRQSLGQGLEFLIYFQGNSAPDKSGLPSDRFSAERTGGSVSTLTIQRTQQEDSAVYLCASSVGSMNTEAFFGQGTRLTVV.

This sequence joins TRBV19 and TRBJ2-7, with D perhaps matching TRBD1 (5 bases). The germline V gene has CDR1 LNHDA and CDR2 SQIVND (reference sequence). V lost 6 bases, J lost 2 bases, and 20 bases lay in between. The CDR3 has 16 residues. CDR3 residues: CASSPTQDKPTYEQYF. Written as DNA, the CDR3 is TGTGCCAGTAGCCCGACGCAGGACAAACCGACCTACGAGCAGTACTTC.

This clonotype was seen many times. The chain carries TRBV6-1 and TRBJ2-1; 7 bases fit TRBD2. The CDR3 spans 15 residues. V gave up 8 bases and J gave up 3 bases; unmatched junction bases: 10. Germline values: CDR1 MNHNS, CDR2 SASEGT. The CDR3 protein is CASDGGGVLYNEQFF. For the CDR3, the DNA is TGTGCCAGCGACGGGGGAGGGGTCCTCTACAATGAGCAGTTCTTC.

This chain links TRBV29-1 with TRBJ2-7; 8 nucleotides agree with TRBD1. Germline lookup yields CDR1 SQVTM and CDR2 ANQGSEA. CDR3 length: 12 amino acids. V trimming: 6 bases; J trimming: 1 base; junction bases outside the gene matches: 2. Here the CDR3 reads CSVGTGSYEQYF. The CDR3 DNA follows: TGCAGCGTCGGGACAGGTTCCTACGAGCAGTACTTC.

This clonotype was counted between two and nine times. The rearrangement uses TRBV7-2 and TRBJ2-7; no clear D gene. Germline assignment: CDR1 SGHTA and CDR2 FQGNSA. The CDR3 is 15 amino acids. V dropped 1 base and J dropped 0 bases, with 10 bases sitting between them. The CDR3 DNA reads as TGTGCCAGCAGCTTAGGGGTGTCGGCCTCCTACGAGCAGTACTTC. Translating it yields CASSLGVSASYEQYF.

At least ten counts were recorded for this clonotype. This chain connects TRBV27 to TRBJ1-5; a weak D match, TRBD1 (5 bases). The CDR3 runs to 15 residues. Trimming took 2 bases from V and 0 from J, leaving 8 bases between them. Looked up from germline, CDR1 is MNHEY and CDR2 is SMNVEV (reference sequence). CDR3 sequence (DNA): TGTGCCAGCAGTTTAACTGGGGGTAGCAATCAGCCCCAGCATTTT. Protein product: CASSLTGGSNQPQHF.

This clonotype was found a few times. V usage is TRBV5-1 and J usage is TRBJ2-5; weak D call: TRBD1 (5 bases). The CDR3 is made up of 14 amino acids. CDR1 is SGHRS and CDR2 is YFSETQ in the germline V gene. V was trimmed by 4 bases and J by 1 base, leaving 11 bases between them. Here the CDR3 reads CASSEGARQETQYF. In DNA form, the CDR3 reads TGCGCCAGCAGCGAAGGGGCCCGCCAAGAGACCCAGTACTTC.

This clonotype was seen repeatedly, ten times or more. CDR3 region: CASSSHPTGGTKNIQYF. The CDR3 region has the DNA TGTGCCAGCAGTTCGCACCCCACAGGGGGTACCAAAAACATTCAGTACTTC. The chain links TRBV27 to TRBJ2-4, with 8 bases aligning to TRBD1. Trimming cost V 4 bases and J 2 bases; bases outside gene matches: 10. CDR3 length equals 17 residues. Per the germline V gene, CDR1 is MNHEY and CDR2 is SMNVEV (reference sequence).

This clonotype was counted between two and nine times. CDR3 coding DNA: TGCGCCAGCAGCCAAGATCTACCCGCGGGAGCTGGGGCCAACGTCCTGACTTTC. Translating gives CASSQDLPAGAGANVLTF. The chain combines TRBV4-3 with TRBJ2-6, with 7 bases that match TRBD2. CDR3 length: 18 residues. Germline CDR1 LGHNA, CDR2 YSLEER. With V trimmed by 0 bases and J by 2 bases, 7 bases remained unmatched.

To note about this clonotype: A read error is possible here, since a much larger clone lies one base away. The V gene is TRBV5-4, the J gene TRBJ2-1; weak D call: TRBD1 (5 bases). The CDR3 runs to 14 residues. The V end lost 4 bases, the J end lost 10 bases, and 18 bases lay between the germline ends. Germline V gives CDR1 SGHNT, CDR2 YYREEE (reference sequence). This CDR3 is CASSDWGLSYEQFF. In DNA, the CDR3 is TGTGCCAGCAGCGACTGGGGCCTCTCCTACGAGCAGTTCTTC.

In its sample, this clonotype was seen a few times. The chain combines TRBV12-3 or TRBV12-4 with TRBJ1-1, with D perhaps matching TRBD1 (5 bases). This CDR3 is 14 amino acids long. Trimming took off 5 bases at V and 2 bases at J, with 12 bases between the two ends. The CDR3: CASSIGGPNTEAFF. The CDR3 bases are TGTGCCAGCAGTATTGGGGGTCCCAACACTGAAGCTTTCTTT.

This clonotype was counted only a few times. The V and J genes are TRBV20-1 and TRBJ2-3; D is unclear. Trimming pared 0 bases from V and 4 bases from J, leaving 8 bases between. The CDR3 spans 13 residues. The germline gives CDR1 DFQATT, CDR2 SNEGSKA (reference sequence). CDR3 in DNA: TGCAGTGCTAGAGAGGAGATCCCAGATACGCAGTATTTT. It specifies CSAREEIPDTQYF.

This clonotype occurred many times. This chain joins TRBV6-1 and TRBJ2-7; D call uncertain. The CDR3 totals 15 residues. V was cut by 6 bases and J by 1 base, with 16 bases left in between. From germline, CDR1 is MNHNS and CDR2 SASEGT. Written as DNA, the CDR3 is TGTGCCAGCAGCCCGAACCGGGCCCAGTCCTACGAGCAGTACTTC. This sequence encodes CASSPNRAQSYEQYF.